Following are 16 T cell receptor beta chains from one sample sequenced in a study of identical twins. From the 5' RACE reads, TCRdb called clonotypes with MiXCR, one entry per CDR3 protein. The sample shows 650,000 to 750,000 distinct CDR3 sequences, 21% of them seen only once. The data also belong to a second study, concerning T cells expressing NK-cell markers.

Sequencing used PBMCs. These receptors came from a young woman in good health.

The chain's CDR3 is CASSPDSGGYTF. Written as DNA, the CDR3 is TGCGCCAGCAGCCCGGACAGTGGGGGCTACACCTTC. The chain is built from TRBV5-1 and TRBJ1-2; TRBD1 is a possible D gene (6 bases). The CDR3 runs to 12 residues. Trimming pared 4 bases from V and 8 bases from J, leaving 12 bases between. Germline assignment: CDR1 SGHRS and CDR2 YFSETQ.

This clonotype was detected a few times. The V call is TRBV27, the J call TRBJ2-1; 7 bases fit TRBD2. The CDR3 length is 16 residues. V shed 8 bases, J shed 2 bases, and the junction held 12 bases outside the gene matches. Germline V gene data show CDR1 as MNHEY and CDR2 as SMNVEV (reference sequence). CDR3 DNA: TGTGCCAGCCGACCCCTGGGGGGGAGTGCCTACAATGAGCAGTTCTTC. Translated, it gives CASRPLGGSAYNEQFF.

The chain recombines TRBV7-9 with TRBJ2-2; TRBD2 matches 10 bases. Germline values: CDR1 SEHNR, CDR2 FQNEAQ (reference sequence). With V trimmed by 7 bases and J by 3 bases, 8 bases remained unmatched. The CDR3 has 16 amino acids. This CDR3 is CASIPSGSGDTGELFF. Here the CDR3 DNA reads TGTGCCAGCATCCCTAGCGGGAGTGGGGACACCGGGGAGCTGTTTTTT.

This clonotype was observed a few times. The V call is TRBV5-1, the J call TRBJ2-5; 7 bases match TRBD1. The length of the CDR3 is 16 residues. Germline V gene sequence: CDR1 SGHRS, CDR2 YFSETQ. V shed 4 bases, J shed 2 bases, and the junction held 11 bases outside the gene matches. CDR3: CASSAGRTGIQETQYF. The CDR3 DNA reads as TGCGCCAGCAGCGCCGGCCGGACAGGCATTCAAGAGACCCAGTACTTC.

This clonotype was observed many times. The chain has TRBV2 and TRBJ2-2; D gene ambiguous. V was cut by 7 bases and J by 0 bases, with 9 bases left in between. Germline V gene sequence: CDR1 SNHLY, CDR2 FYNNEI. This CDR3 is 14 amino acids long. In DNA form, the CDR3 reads TGTGCCAGCACTGTCACAACGAACACCGGGGAGCTGTTTTTT. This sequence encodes CASTVTTNTGELFF.

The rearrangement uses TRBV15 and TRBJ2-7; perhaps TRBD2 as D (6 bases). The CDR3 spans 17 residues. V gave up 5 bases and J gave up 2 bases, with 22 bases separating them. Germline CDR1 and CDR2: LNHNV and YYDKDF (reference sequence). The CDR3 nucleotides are TGTGCCACCAGCGGGGGGAGTTTCGCGGGCGAGACCTACGAGCAGTACTTC. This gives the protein CATSGGSFAGETYEQYF.

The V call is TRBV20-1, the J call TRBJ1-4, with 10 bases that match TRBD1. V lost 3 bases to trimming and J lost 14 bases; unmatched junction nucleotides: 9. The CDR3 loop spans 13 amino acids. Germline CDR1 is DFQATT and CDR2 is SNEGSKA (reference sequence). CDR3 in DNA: TGCAGTGCTAGGACAGGGGGCGCAGGACAGCTGTTTTTT. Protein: CSARTGGAGQLFF.

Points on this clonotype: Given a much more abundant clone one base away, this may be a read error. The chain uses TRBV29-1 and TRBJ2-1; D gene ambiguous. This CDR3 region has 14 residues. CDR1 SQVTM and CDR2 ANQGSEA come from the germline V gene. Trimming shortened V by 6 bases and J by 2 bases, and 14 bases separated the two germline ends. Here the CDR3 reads CSVVTGGTYNEQFF. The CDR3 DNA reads TGCAGCGTGGTGACTGGCGGAACCTACAATGAGCAGTTCTTC.

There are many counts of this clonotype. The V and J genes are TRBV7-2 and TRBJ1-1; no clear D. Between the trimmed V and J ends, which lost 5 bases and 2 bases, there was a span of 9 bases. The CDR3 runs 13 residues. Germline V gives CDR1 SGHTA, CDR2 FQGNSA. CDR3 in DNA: TGTGCCAGCAGCATCCTGTACAACACTGAAGCTTTCTTT. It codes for CASSILYNTEAFF. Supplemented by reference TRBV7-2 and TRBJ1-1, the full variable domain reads GAGVSQSPSNKVTEKGKDVELRCDPISGHTALYWYRQSLGQGLEFLIYFQGNSAPDKSGLPSDRFSAERTGGSVSTLTIQRTQQEDSAVYLCASSILYNTEAFFGQGTRLTVV.

Here the CDR3 DNA reads TGTGCCAGCAGTTACGGGTCAGGGTGGCCCGGGGAGGAAGGGGGGCAAGAGACCCAGTACTTC. Its translation: CASSYGSGWPGEEGGQETQYF. This rearrangement joins TRBV6-2 or TRBV6-3 to TRBJ2-5; D might be TRBD1 or TRBD2, each matching 6 bases. Germline V gives CDR1 MNHEY, CDR2 SVGEGT. Trimming took 2 bases from V and 2 from J, leaving 30 bases between them. The length of the CDR3 is 21 residues.

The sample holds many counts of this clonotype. The CDR3 loop reads CASSQSVRGNEQFF. The CDR3 DNA is TGCGCCAGCAGCCAAAGCGTCCGAGGCAATGAGCAGTTCTTC. This rearrangement joins TRBV4-3 to TRBJ2-1; no clear D gene. This CDR3 is built from 14 residues. V was clipped by 2 bases and J by 6 bases, with 11 bases between them. The germline V gene encodes CDR1 LGHNA and CDR2 YSLEER.

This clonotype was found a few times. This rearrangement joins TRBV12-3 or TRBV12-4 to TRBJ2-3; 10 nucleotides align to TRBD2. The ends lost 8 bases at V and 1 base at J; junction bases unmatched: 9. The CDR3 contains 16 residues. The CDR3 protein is CASDLSGRRGTDTQYF. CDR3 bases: TGTGCCAGCGACCTTAGCGGGAGGCGGGGCACAGATACGCAGTATTTT.

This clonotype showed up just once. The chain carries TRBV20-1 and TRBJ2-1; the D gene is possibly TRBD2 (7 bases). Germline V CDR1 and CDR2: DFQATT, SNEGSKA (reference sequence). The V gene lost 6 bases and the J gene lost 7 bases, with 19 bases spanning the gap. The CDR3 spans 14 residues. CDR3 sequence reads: CSANSGGRINEQFF. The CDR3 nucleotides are TGCAGTGCCAACTCGGGGGGCCGGATAAATGAGCAGTTCTTC.

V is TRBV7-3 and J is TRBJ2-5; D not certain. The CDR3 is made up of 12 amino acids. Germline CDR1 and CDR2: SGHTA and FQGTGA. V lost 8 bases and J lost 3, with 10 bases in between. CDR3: CASAGSEETQYF. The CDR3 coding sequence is TGTGCCAGCGCAGGCAGCGAAGAGACCCAGTACTTC. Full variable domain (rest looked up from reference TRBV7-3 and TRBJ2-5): GAGVSQTPSNKVTEKGKYVELRCDPISGHTALYWYRQSLGQGPEFLIYFQGTGAADDSGLPNDRFFAVRPEGSVSTLKIQRTERGDSAVYLCASAGSEETQYFGPGTRLLVL.

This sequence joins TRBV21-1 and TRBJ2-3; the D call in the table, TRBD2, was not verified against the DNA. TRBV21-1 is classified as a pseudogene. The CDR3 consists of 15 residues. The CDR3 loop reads CASSRPRTLTDTQYF. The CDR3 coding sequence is TGTGCCAGCAGCAGACCTAGGACCCTCACAGATACGCAGTATTTT.

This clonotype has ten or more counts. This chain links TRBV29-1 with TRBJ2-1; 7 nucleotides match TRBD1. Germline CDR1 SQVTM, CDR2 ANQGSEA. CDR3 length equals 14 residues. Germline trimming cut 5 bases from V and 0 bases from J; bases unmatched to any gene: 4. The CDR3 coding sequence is TGCAGCGTTTTGACAGGGAGCTCCTACAATGAGCAGTTCTTC. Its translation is CSVLTGSSYNEQFF.